This TCR beta chain comes out of a study of blood T cell repertoires in COVID-19. Study details: The United States, Italy and Spain supplied acute and convalescent COVID-19 samples. Nucleic acid was either cDNA or gDNA, and it came from T cells, B-cell-depleted T cells, or PBMCs.

Germline CDR1 LNHDA, CDR2 SQIVND (reference sequence). V shed 7 bases, J shed 2 bases, and the junction held 7 bases outside the gene matches. The CDR3 covers 14 residues. Per the original data handling: Reference gene primer amplification in the assay estimated nucleated cell counts. Clones were read by immunoSEQ multiplex PCR, and TCRdb kept only the in-frame ones, dropping some. V and J calls plus clone size are reproduced from that table; the DNA served to infer D and trimming. The sample holds approximately 97,000 clones; around nine tenths are singletons and the top ten take around 2.1%. Enrolment of Seattle patients took place during active infection, and they were followed longitudinally.

V and J are TRBV19 and TRBJ1-2, with 7 bases that match TRBD1. The clonotype originates from a man aged 45-65 years with COVID-19, enrolled during active disease. The sample taken for sequencing was peripheral blood. The CDR3 is CASKTGQSNYGYTF. The CDR3 DNA follows: TGTGCCAGTAAGACGGGACAGAGCAACTATGGCTACACCTTC.